This TCR beta chain was captured by sequencing in a study of beta chain features in type 1 diabetes. TCRB transcripts that were expressed got sequenced, as all of the isolated RNA had been reverse transcribed. Produced via immunoSEQ multiplex PCR; TCRdb's table is partial and in-frame only. This table holds roughly 350,000 clones, 8% to 13% found once. Sequencing used naive CD4+ T cells from blood. This TCR was recovered from a woman in her thirties in good health.

The CDR3 reads CASSPTWTNTDTQYF. The CDR3 DNA reads as TGTGCCAGCAGCCCGACGTGGACTAACACAGATACGCAGTATTTT. The chain has TRBV7-3 and TRBJ2-3, with D maybe TRBD2 (6 bases). The CDR3 runs to 15 residues. Germline CDR1 SGHTA, CDR2 FQGTGA. Between the trimmed V and J ends, which lost 5 bases and 2 bases, there was a span of 14 bases.